This T cell receptor beta chain is from a study of CD8 T cells in Susac syndrome. There are 17 residues in the CDR3. The junction had 14 bases not matched to a gene; V was cut back by 1 base and J by 9 bases. Germline lookup yields CDR1 SNHLY and CDR2 FYNNEI. Negative magnetic isolation gave CD8+ and CD4+ cells; FACS enriched CD8+ TEMRA. It was with random hexamers that about 0.45 to 1 ug RNA was reverse transcribed. Amplification of TCR beta CDR3 was carried out by immunoSEQ multiplex PCR, which covered 54 Vbeta and 13 Jbeta segments. TCRdb called the immunoSEQ multiplex PCR reads again in MiXCR, with one record for every CDR3 protein. The sample consists of approximately 200,000 distinct CDR3 sequences, around 90% of them appearing once.

The chain carries TRBV2 and TRBJ2-1; 8 positions agree with TRBD2. This receptor was taken from a human donor with multiple sclerosis. Sequencing input: CD8+ T cells from PBMCs. CDR3 region: CASSEEVAGSYLFEQFF. Here the CDR3 DNA reads TGTGCCAGCAGTGAAGAGGTAGCGGGATCCTATTTATTTGAGCAGTTCTTC.